These 23 T cell receptor beta chains share one sample of origin, sequenced in a study of T cell responses to AZD1222 COVID-19 vaccine. Data came from immunoSEQ multiplex PCR; TCRdb stores just in-frame clones and leaves some out. The repertoire consists of roughly 50,000 clones, with approximately 88% occurring once and the leading ten covering roughly 15%. The sample was peripheral blood, taken 28 days after the second AZD1222 dose. The receptors were sampled from an adult who received the AZD1222 COVID-19 vaccine.

This clone was found a few times. The chain joins TRBV6-5 to TRBJ2-7; maybe TRBD2 (6 bases). The germline gives CDR1 MNHEY, CDR2 SVGAGI. The ends were cut back, 8 bases at V and 3 bases at J, with 14 bases in the middle. CDR3 length equals 13 residues. The CDR3 DNA reads as TGTGCCAGCCGACTAGGCCTCTACTACGAGCAGTACTTC. It is translated as CASRLGLYYEQYF.

The chain joins TRBV29-1 to TRBJ2-7, with a tentative D call TRBD2 (6 bases). Looked up from germline, CDR1 is SQVTM and CDR2 is ANQGSEA. Trimming shortened V by 5 bases and J by 3 bases, and 20 bases separated the two germline ends. The CDR3 consists of 15 residues. The DNA of the CDR3 is TGCAGCGTTCGGGGTTTAGTAGCGGACGTCTACGAGCAGTACTTC. Translated: CSVRGLVADVYEQYF.

The chain links TRBV30 to TRBJ1-5; the D gene is possibly TRBD1 (5 bases). Looked up from germline, CDR1 is GTSNPN and CDR2 is SVGIG (reference sequence). V lost 2 bases, J lost 4 bases, and 6 bases lay in between. This CDR3 region has 12 residues. The CDR3 region has the DNA TGTGCCTGGAGTTACAGGAATCAGCCCCAGCATTTT. Protein sequence: CAWSYRNQPQHF.

The V gene is TRBV27, the J gene TRBJ1-5; TRBD1 might be the D (5 bases). In germline, CDR1 is MNHEY, CDR2 SMNVEV (reference sequence). V was trimmed by 3 bases and J by 4 bases, leaving 7 bases between them. The CDR3 length is 13 residues. The CDR3 DNA follows: TGTGCCAGCAGTTTGCAGGGAAATCAGCCCCAGCATTTT. Translated: CASSLQGNQPQHF.

This sequence joins TRBV7-9 and TRBJ2-5; tentatively, D is TRBD2 (7 bases). The CDR3 consists of 14 residues. Trimming stripped 5 bases from V and 7 bases from J, with 17 bases between. CDR1 SEHNR and CDR2 FQNEAQ come from the germline V gene (reference sequence). The CDR3 region is CASSPYGGGGTQYF. CDR3 nucleotide sequence: TGTGCCAGCAGCCCATACGGGGGAGGGGGGACCCAGTACTTC.

The chain has TRBV7-9 and TRBJ2-7; 7 bases fit TRBD1. The V gene end was trimmed by 3 bases and the J gene end by 3 bases; junction bases not matched to a gene: 11. This CDR3 has 16 residues. CDR1 is SEHNR, CDR2 FQNEAQ, per germline (reference sequence). The DNA of the CDR3 is TGTGCCAGCAGCTTGACCGGGACAGAAAGGAACTACGAGCAGTACTTC. Encoded protein: CASSLTGTERNYEQYF.

The genes are TRBV28 and TRBJ2-7; D is perhaps TRBD1 or TRBD2 (5 bases each). The germline V gene has CDR1 MDHEN and CDR2 SYDVKM. The CDR3 covers 15 residues. Trimming stripped 2 bases from V and 4 bases from J, with 15 bases between. CDR3 protein: CASSLRDPIYYEQYF. DNA of the CDR3: TGTGCCAGCAGTTTAAGGGACCCTATTTATTACGAGCAGTACTTC. Supplemented by reference TRBV28 and TRBJ2-7, the full variable domain reads DVKVTQSSRYLVKRTGEKVFLECVQDMDHENMFWYRQDPGLGLRLIYFSYDVKMKEKGDIPEGYSVSREKKERFSLILESASTNQTSMYLCASSLRDPIYYEQYFGPGTRLTVT.

This clone has only one observation. The chain is built from TRBV11-2 and TRBJ2-1, with 11 bases identical to TRBD1. The J segment lost 8 bases and the V segment lost 5 bases, leaving 5 bases of the junction unmatched. This CDR3 is 14 amino acids long. Germline V lookup: CDR1 SGHAT, CDR2 FQNNGV. The CDR3: CASSQGTGGHEQFF. DNA of the CDR3: TGTGCCAGCAGCCAAGGGACAGGGGGGCATGAGCAGTTCTTC.

The genes are TRBV19 and TRBJ1-1; no clear D gene. CDR1 and CDR2 (germline): LNHDA, SQIVND (reference sequence). V shed 2 bases and J shed 8 bases, with 15 bases lying between them. CDR3 length: 14 residues. CDR3 sequence: CASSILTAPIEAFF. For the CDR3, the DNA is TGTGCCAGTAGTATATTAACAGCCCCAATAGAAGCTTTCTTT. Together with reference TRBV19 and TRBJ1-1, the CDR3 gives the full variable domain: DGGITQSPKYLFRKEGQNVTLSCEQNLNHDAMYWYRQDPGQGLRLIYYSQIVNDFQKGDIAEGYSVSREKKESFPLTVTSAQKNPTAFYLCASSILTAPIEAFFGQGTRLTVV.

The chain employs TRBV6-2 or TRBV6-3 and TRBJ2-1; D is perhaps TRBD1 (5 bases). The CDR3 extends over 17 amino acids. V lost 5 bases and J 0 bases, leaving 17 bases between the germline ends. Germline loops: CDR1 MNHEY, CDR2 SVGEGT. CDR3: CASSDPQGGFSYNEQFF. The CDR3, as DNA: TGTGCCAGCAGTGACCCCCAGGGTGGGTTCTCCTACAATGAGCAGTTCTTC.

This rearrangement joins TRBV5-5 to TRBJ2-6; possible D gene TRBD1, 6 bases. Trimming took off 4 bases at V and 0 bases at J, with 11 bases between the two ends. Per the germline V gene, CDR1 is SGHKS and CDR2 is YYEKEE (reference sequence). The CDR3 is made up of 16 amino acids. CDR3 DNA: TGTGCCAGCAGCACCAACAGGGCCTCTGGGGCCAACGTCCTGACTTTC. Protein product: CASSTNRASGANVLTF.

The chain recombines TRBV5-4 with TRBJ2-3, with TRBD2 as a possible D gene (5 bases). The CDR3 is 15 amino acids. In germline, CDR1 is SGHNT, CDR2 YYREEE (reference sequence). Trimming removed 0 bases at V and 2 bases at J, with 10 bases between. CDR3 loop: CASSLEVGATDTQYF. The CDR3 nucleotides are TGTGCCAGCAGCTTGGAGGTGGGAGCCACAGATACGCAGTATTTT.

The CDR3 region has the DNA TGTGCCAGTAGTATCCCCGGGGCCATGAACACTGAAGCTTTCTTT. Its protein product is CASSIPGAMNTEAFF. V is TRBV19 and J is TRBJ1-1, with a tentative D call TRBD1 (5 bases). The CDR3 spans 15 residues. Trimming took off 3 bases at V and 0 bases at J, with 11 bases between the two ends. CDR1 LNHDA and CDR2 SQIVND come from the germline V gene (reference sequence).

The rearrangement joins TRBV30 to TRBJ1-5; unclear D gene. The CDR3 extends over 12 amino acids. The V gene lost 2 bases and the J gene lost 7 bases, with 9 bases spanning the gap. Germline CDR1 and CDR2: GTSNPN and SVGIG (reference sequence). CDR3 amino acids: CAWSSWGQPQHF. The CDR3, as DNA: TGTGCCTGGAGTAGCTGGGGACAGCCCCAGCATTTT.

The CDR3 DNA reads as TGTGCCAGCAGACCGGGACTCCTGAACACTGAAGCTTTCTTT. Its translation: CASRPGLLNTEAFF. V and J are TRBV6-5 and TRBJ1-1; D is perhaps TRBD1 (5 bases). The CDR3 spans 14 residues. V lost 6 bases and J 0 bases, leaving 11 bases between the germline ends. Germline CDR1 and CDR2: MNHEY and SVGAGI.

V usage is TRBV15 and J usage is TRBJ1-2, with a possible D match to TRBD1 (5 bases). V was cut by 0 bases and J by 8 bases, with 16 bases left in between. The germline V gene encodes CDR1 LNHNV and CDR2 YYDKDF (reference sequence). This CDR3 contains 15 residues. CDR3: CATSREIDSYSGYTF. The CDR3 region has the DNA TGTGCCACCAGCAGAGAAATAGACAGTTATTCGGGCTACACCTTC.

The chain employs TRBV5-1 and TRBJ1-1, with D unclear. CDR1 and CDR2 from the germline V gene are SGHRS and YFSETQ. CDR3 size: 14 residues. Trimming removed 6 bases from V and 0 bases from J, with 12 bases in between. The DNA for the CDR3 is TGCGCCAGCACCCCTGAGGCGATGAACACTGAAGCTTTCTTT. It translates to CASTPEAMNTEAFF.

The chain has TRBV27 and TRBJ2-3; unclear D gene. Trimming stripped 4 bases from V and 4 bases from J, with 12 bases between. The CDR3 has 14 residues. Germline V gene lookup returns CDR1 MNHEY and CDR2 SMNVEV (reference sequence). The CDR3 region is CASSSQASADTQYF. In nucleotides, the CDR3 is TGTGCCAGCAGTTCACAAGCATCGGCAGATACGCAGTATTTT.

The chain recombines TRBV12-3 or TRBV12-4 with TRBJ2-7; 10 nucleotides agree with TRBD1. CDR3 length: 11 residues. With V trimmed by 5 bases and J by 12 bases, 4 bases remained unmatched. This chain's CDR3 is CASSRDRGRYF. CDR3 DNA: TGTGCCAGCAGTCGGGACAGGGGAAGGTACTTC.

V usage is TRBV23-1 and J usage is TRBJ2-1, with TRBD2 as a possible D gene (5 bases). TRBV23-1 qualifies as an ORF whose function is uncertain. V lost 0 bases to trimming and J lost 8 bases, with 11 bases between them. The CDR3 has 14 residues. This CDR3 reads CASSQSRTGHEQFF. The CDR3 region has the DNA TGCGCCAGCAGTCAATCCCGGACTGGGCATGAGCAGTTCTTC.

This chain connects TRBV6-5 to TRBJ1-1; the D is unclear. This CDR3 comprises 14 residues. V was pared by 8 bases and J by 0 bases, with 13 bases between. The germline V gene has CDR1 MNHEY and CDR2 SVGAGI. In nucleotides, the CDR3 is TGTGCCAGCTCATTCCTTACGGTGAACACTGAAGCTTTCTTT. Translated, it gives CASSFLTVNTEAFF.

The chain is built from TRBV4-2 and TRBJ2-2; a weak D match, TRBD1 (5 bases). The germline V gene has CDR1 LGHNA and CDR2 YNFKEQ. The V and J ends lost 4 bases and 5 bases respectively, with 14 bases between them. The CDR3 extends over 15 amino acids. CDR3 bases: TGTGCCAGCAGCCCCCAGGGTTACCTAACCGGGGAGCTGTTTTTT. Amino acids: CASSPQGYLTGELFF.

The genes are TRBV7-9 and TRBJ2-2, with D uncertain. Germline V CDR1 and CDR2: SEHNR, FQNEAQ (reference sequence). Trimming cost V 1 base and J 7 bases, with 7 bases left between them. This CDR3 has 13 residues. CDR3 protein: CASSLVDSGELFF. The CDR3 DNA reads TGTGCCAGCAGCTTAGTTGATAGCGGGGAGCTGTTTTTT.